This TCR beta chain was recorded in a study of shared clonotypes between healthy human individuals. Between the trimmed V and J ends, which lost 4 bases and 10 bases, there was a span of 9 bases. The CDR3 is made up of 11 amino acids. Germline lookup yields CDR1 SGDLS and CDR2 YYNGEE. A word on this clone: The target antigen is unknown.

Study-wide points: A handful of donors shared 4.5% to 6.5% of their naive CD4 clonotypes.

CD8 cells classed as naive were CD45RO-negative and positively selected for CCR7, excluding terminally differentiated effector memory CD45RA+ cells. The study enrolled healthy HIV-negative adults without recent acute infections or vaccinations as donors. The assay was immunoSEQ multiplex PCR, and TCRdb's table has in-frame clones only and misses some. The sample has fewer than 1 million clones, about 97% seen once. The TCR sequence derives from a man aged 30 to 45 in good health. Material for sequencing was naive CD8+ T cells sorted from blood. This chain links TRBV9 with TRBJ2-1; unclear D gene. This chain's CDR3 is CASSPGPEQFF. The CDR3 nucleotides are TGTGCCAGCAGCCCTGGACCAGAGCAGTTCTTC.